The T cell receptor beta chain under discussion was sequenced for a study of blood T cell repertoires in COVID-19. Sequencing was performed with immunoSEQ multiplex PCR; in TCRdb, only in-frame clones are kept and a portion is missing. The sample lists over 250,000 clones; 80% to 90% were seen once. This CDR3 spans 14 amino acids. Germline trimming cut 0 bases from V and 3 bases from J; bases unmatched to any gene: 4. CDR1 is SQVTM, CDR2 ANQGSEA, per germline. The sequencing sample was made of peripheral blood. The receptor's source is a woman aged 65 to 85 with acute or convalescent COVID-19. The genes are TRBV29-1 and TRBJ1-2; TRBD1 aligns across 7 bases. The CDR3, as DNA: TGCAGCGTTGAAGACCGGGACAGCTACTATGGCTACACCTTC. This encodes CSVEDRDSYYGYTF.